This entry features one T cell receptor (beta chain) sequence. Its specificity is unknown. Germline V CDR1 and CDR2: MDHEN, SYDVKM. The CDR3 has 12 residues. With 7 bases removed from V and 4 bases from J, the gap between germline ends came to 11 bases. TCRdb reprocessed the RT-PCR reads via MiXCR and lists one record per CDR3 protein. The table records roughly 170,000 distinct CDR3 sequences, nearly 9.5% of them present only once. This entry is derived from a study of response to subunit inactivated influenza vaccine. Regarding the study as a whole: Researchers suggested that each seasonal influenza vaccination recruits few new T cells.

The TCR originated in a man aged 50-59 years who received an inactivated influenza vaccine. The chain joins TRBV28 to TRBJ2-7, with D tentatively TRBD1 or TRBD2 (5 bases each). Sequencing was performed on non-naive T cells sorted from PBMCs, taken on the day of vaccination. CDR3 sequence: CASNEGTYEQYF. As DNA, the CDR3 is TGTGCCAGCAATGAGGGGACGTACGAGCAGTACTTC.